This TCR beta chain derives from a study of blood T cell repertoires in COVID-19. Study context: Both acute and convalescent COVID-19 samples were obtained from the United States, Italy and Spain.

Produced via immunoSEQ multiplex PCR; TCRdb's table is partial and in-frame only. The profile shows 95,000 to 150,000 clones, roughly 90% of them singletons. The specimen sequenced was peripheral blood. The source is a man over 45 with COVID-19, enrolled during active disease.

CDR3 sequence reads: CAWSAGQETQYF. In nucleotides, the CDR3 is TGTGCCTGGAGTGCGGGACAAGAGACCCAGTACTTC. The chain employs TRBV30 and TRBJ2-5, with D perhaps matching TRBD2 (5 bases). This CDR3 region has 12 residues. V gave up 1 base and J gave up 2 bases, with 5 bases separating them. CDR1 is GTSNPN and CDR2 is SVGIG in the germline V gene (reference sequence).